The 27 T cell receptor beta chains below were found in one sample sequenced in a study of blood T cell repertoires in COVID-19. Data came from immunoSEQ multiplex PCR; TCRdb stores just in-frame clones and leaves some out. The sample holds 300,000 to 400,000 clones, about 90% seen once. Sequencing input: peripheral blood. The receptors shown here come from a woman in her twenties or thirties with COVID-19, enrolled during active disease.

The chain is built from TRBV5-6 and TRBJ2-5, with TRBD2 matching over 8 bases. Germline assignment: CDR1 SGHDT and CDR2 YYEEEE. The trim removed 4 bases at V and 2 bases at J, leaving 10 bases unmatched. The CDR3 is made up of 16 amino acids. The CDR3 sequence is CASSAYLRGEQETQYF. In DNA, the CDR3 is TGTGCCAGCAGCGCCTATCTGCGGGGGGAACAAGAGACCCAGTACTTC.

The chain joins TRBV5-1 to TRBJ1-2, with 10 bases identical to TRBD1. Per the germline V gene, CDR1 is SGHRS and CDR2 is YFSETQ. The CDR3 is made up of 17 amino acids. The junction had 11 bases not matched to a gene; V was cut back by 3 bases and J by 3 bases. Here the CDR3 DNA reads TGCGCCAGCAGCTGGGGTGGGGACAGGGGCCTAGACTATGGCTACACCTTC. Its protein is CASSWGGDRGLDYGYTF.

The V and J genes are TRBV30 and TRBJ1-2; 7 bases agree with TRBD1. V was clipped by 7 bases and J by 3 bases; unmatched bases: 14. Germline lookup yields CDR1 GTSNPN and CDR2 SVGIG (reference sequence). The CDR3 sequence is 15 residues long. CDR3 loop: CASPGAGGDYYGYTF. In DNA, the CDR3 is TGTGCCTCCCCGGGGGCAGGGGGTGATTACTATGGCTACACCTTC.

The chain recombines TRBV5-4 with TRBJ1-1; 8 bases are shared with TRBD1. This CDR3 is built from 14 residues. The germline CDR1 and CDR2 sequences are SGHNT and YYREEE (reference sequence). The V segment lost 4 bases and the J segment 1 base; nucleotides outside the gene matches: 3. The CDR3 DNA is TGTGCCAGCAGCACCGGACAGGGGAACACTGAAGCTTTCTTT. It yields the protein CASSTGQGNTEAFF.

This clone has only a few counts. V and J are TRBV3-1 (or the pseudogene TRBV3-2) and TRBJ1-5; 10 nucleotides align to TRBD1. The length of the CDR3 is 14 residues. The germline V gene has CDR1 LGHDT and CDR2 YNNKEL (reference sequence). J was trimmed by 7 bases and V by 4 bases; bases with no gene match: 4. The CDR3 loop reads CASSLGQGGQPQHF. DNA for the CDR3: TGTGCCAGCAGCCTAGGACAGGGGGGACAGCCCCAGCATTTT.

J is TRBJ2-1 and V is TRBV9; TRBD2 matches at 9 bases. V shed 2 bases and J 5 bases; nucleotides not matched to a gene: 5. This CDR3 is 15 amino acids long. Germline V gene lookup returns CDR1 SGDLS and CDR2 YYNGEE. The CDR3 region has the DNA TGTGCCAGCAGCGTTAGCGGGAGATCTCACAATGAGCAGTTCTTC. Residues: CASSVSGRSHNEQFF.

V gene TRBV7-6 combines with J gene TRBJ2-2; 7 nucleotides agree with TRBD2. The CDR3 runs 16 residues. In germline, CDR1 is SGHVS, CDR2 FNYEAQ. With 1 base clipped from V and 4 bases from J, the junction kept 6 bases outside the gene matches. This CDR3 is CASSLVAGAGTGELFF. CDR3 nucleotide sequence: TGTGCCAGCAGCTTAGTCGCGGGAGCGGGCACCGGGGAGCTGTTTTTT.

CDR3 nucleotides: TGTGCCAGCAGCTTAGCCCAGGGTGGGGAAAAACTGTTTTTT. Translating gives CASSLAQGGEKLFF. V gene TRBV7-2 combines with J gene TRBJ1-4; TRBD1 is a possible D gene (5 bases). This CDR3 is 14 amino acids long. Germline values: CDR1 SGHTA, CDR2 FQGNSA. Trimming removed 0 bases from V and 8 bases from J, with 10 bases in between.

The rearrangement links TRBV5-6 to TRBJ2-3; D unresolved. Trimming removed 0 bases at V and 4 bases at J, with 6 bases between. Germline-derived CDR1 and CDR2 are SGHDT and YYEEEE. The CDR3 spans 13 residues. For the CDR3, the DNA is TGTGCCAGCAGCTTGGGAAGAGCAGATACGCAGTATTTT. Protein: CASSLGRADTQYF.

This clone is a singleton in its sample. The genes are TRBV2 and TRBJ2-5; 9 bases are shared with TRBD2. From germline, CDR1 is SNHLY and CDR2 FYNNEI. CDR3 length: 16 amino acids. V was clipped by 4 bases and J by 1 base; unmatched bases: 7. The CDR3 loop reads CASSGAGTSSQETQYF. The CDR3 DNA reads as TGTGCCAGCAGTGGAGCCGGGACTAGCTCCCAAGAGACCCAGTACTTC.

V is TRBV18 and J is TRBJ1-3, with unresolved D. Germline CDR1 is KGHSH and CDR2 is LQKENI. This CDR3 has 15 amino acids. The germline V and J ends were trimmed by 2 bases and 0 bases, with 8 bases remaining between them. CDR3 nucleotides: TGTGCCAGCTCACCAGATCCGAGCTCTGGAAACACCATATATTTT. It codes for CASSPDPSSGNTIYF.

The DNA of the CDR3 is TGCAGCGTCGCTGGACTAGCTTACAATGAGCAGTTCTTC. Translation: CSVAGLAYNEQFF. V gene TRBV29-1 combines with J gene TRBJ2-1; 8 nucleotides match TRBD2. The V and J ends lost 6 bases and 4 bases, in that order; junction bases with no gene match: 5. Germline CDR1 SQVTM, CDR2 ANQGSEA. This CDR3 spans 13 amino acids.

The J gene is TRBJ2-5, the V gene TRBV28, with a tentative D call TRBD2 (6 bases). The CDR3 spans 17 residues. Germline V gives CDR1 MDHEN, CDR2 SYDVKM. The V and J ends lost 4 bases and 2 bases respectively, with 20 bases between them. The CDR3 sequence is CASSSPLRDRGQETQYF. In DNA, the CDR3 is TGTGCCAGCAGTTCCCCGCTCCGGGACCGGGGGCAAGAGACCCAGTACTTC.

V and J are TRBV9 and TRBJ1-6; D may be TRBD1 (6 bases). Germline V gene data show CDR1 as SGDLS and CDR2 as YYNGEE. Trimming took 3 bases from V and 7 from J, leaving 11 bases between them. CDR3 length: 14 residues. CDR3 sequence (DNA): TGTGCCAGCAGCGGCAGGGGTTACAATTCACCCCTCCACTTT. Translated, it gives CASSGRGYNSPLHF.

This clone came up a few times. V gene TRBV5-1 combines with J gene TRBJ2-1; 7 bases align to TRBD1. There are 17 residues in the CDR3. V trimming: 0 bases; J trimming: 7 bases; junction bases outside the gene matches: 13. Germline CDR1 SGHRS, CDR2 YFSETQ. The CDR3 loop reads CASSLAPGTERTNEQFF. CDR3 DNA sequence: TGCGCCAGCAGCTTGGCGCCCGGGACAGAGAGGACAAATGAGCAGTTCTTC.

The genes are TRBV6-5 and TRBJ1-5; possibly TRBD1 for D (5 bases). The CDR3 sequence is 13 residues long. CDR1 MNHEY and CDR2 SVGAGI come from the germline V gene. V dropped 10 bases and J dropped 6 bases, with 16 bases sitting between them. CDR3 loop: CATSPGWSQPQHF. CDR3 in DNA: TGTGCCACTTCCCCAGGGTGGAGTCAGCCCCAGCATTTT.

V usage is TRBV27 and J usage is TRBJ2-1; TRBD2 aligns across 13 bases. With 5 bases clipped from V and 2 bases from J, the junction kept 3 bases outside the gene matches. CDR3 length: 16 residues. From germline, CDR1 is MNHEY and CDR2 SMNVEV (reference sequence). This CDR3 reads CASSPGTSGAYNEQFF. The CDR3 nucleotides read TGTGCCAGCAGTCCCGGGACTAGCGGGGCCTACAATGAGCAGTTCTTC.

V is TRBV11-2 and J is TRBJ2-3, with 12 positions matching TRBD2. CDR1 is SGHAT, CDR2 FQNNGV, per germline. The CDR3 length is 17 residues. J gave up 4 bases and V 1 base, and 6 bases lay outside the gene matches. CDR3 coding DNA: TGTGCCAGCAGCTTAGGGGCCCTAGCGGGAGGGTCAGATACGCAGTATTTT. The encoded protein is CASSLGALAGGSDTQYF.

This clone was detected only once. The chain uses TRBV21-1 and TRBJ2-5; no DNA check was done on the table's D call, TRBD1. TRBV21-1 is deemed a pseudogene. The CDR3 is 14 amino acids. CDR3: CASSKGQGFETQYF. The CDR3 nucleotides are TGTGCCAGCAGCAAAGGACAGGGGTTCGAGACCCAGTACTTC.

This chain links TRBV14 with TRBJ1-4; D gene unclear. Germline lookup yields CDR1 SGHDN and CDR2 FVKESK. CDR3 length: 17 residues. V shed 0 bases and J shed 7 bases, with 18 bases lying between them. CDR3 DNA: TGTGCCAGCAGCCAAGATATCTGGGCGGGAGCTGCTGAAAAACTGTTTTTT. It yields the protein CASSQDIWAGAAEKLFF.

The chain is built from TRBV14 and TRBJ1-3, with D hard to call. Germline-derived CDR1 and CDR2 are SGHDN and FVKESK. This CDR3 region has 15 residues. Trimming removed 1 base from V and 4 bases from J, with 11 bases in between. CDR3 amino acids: CASSQVLGPGNTIYF. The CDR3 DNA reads TGTGCCAGCAGCCAAGTTTTGGGCCCAGGAAACACCATATATTTT.

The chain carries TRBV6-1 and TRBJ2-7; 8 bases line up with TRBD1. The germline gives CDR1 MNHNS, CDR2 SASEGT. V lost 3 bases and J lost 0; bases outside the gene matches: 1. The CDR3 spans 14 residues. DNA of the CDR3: TGTGCCAGCAGTGAGACAGGGGCCTCCTACGAGCAGTACGTC. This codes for CASSETGASYEQYV.

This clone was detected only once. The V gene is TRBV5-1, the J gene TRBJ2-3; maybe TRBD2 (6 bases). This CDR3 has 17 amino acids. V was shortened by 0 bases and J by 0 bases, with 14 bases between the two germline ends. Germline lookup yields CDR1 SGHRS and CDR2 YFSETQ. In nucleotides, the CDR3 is TGCGCCAGCAGCTTGGGAGGTGGCGGGGTTAGCACAGATACGCAGTATTTT. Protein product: CASSLGGGGVSTDTQYF.

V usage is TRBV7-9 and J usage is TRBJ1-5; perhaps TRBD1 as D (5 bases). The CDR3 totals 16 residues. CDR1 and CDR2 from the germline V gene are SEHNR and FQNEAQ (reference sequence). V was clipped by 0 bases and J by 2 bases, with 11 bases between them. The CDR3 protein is CASSLAPQARNQPQHF. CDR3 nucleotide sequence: TGTGCCAGCAGCTTAGCGCCACAGGCCCGCAATCAGCCCCAGCATTTT.

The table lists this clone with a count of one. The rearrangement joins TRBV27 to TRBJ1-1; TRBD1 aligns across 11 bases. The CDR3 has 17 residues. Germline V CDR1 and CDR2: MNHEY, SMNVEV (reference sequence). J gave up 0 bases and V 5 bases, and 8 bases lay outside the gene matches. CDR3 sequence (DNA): TGTGCCAGCAGTCGCCGGGACAGGGGGTTCATGAACACTGAAGCTTTCTTT. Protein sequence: CASSRRDRGFMNTEAFF.

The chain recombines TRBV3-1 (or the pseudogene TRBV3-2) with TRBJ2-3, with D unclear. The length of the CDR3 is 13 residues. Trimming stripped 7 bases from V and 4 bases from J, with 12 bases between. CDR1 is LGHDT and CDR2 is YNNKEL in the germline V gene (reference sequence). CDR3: CASNRLNSDTQYF. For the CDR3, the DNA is TGTGCCAGCAACCGACTTAATTCAGATACGCAGTATTTT.

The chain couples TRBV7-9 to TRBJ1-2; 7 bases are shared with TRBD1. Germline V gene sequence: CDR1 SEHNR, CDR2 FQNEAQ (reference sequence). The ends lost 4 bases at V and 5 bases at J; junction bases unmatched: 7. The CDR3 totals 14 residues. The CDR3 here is CASSSPGQSYGYTF. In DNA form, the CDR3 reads TGTGCCAGCAGCTCGCCGGGACAGAGTTATGGCTACACCTTC.